Reported below is one T cell receptor beta chain. The sample comes from a study of blood T cell repertoires in COVID-19. Whole-study context: Some COVID-19 samples were acute and others convalescent; all came from the United States, Italy and Spain. Sources were T cells, B-cell-depleted T cells, or PBMCs; the material itself was cDNA or gDNA.

CDR3 length: 15 residues. CDR1 and CDR2 (germline): SGHTA, FQGNSA. The V end was cut by 2 bases, the J end by 7 bases, with 14 bases between. Original processing methods: Reference gene primer amplification in the assay estimated nucleated cell counts. The repertoire was sequenced with immunoSEQ multiplex PCR; TCRdb's copy has only in-frame clones and lacks some. The V and J calls and the clone size are those of that table, but D and trimming were determined from the DNA. The table has fewer than 300,000 clones, about nine tenths seen once. The V call is TRBV7-2, the J call TRBJ1-4; perhaps TRBD1 as D (6 bases). The source is a man between 60 and 75 years old who had recovered from COVID-19. Sequenced: peripheral blood. The CDR3 region has the DNA TGTGCCAGCAGCTTATCAGGGGCAAAGAGTGAAAAACTGTTTTTT. Its translation: CASSLSGAKSEKLFF.